Listed below are T cell receptor beta chains from one sample, sequenced in a study of blood T cell repertoires in COVID-19. The method was immunoSEQ multiplex PCR; TCRdb's version includes in-frame clones alone and lacks a portion of them. Of some 210,000 clones listed, about 87% are singletons. The sample comprised PBMCs or T cells enriched from blood (not recorded which). Every receptor here comes from a man younger than 30 with acute COVID-19. The CDR3 runs from the conserved cysteine through the conserved F or W. The order of the fields is CDR3 protein, CDR3 DNA, V gene, clone size, J gene, D gene. The D gene is left open where the match is weak. Clone size is given for some rows only: seen once, a few or many times, or a class if the clone is expanded.

CASSYDHRGGYTF TGTGCCAGCAGTTATGATCATAGGGGTGGCTACACCTTC TRBV28 . TRBJ1-2 .
CASSQDRVKKGGYTF TGTGCCAGCTCACAGGACAGGGTGAAGAAGGGTGGCTACACCTTC TRBV18 once TRBJ1-2 TRBD1
CASSLGLRVGHEQYF TGCGCCAGCAGCTTGGGACTCAGGGTTGGCCACGAGCAGTACTTC TRBV5-1 . TRBJ2-7 .
CASSRTGANEKLFF TGTGCCAGCAGCCGGACAGGGGCTAATGAAAAACTGTTTTTT TRBV25-1 . TRBJ1-4 TRBD1
CASSWGPSGNNEQFF TGTGCCAGCAGCTGGGGGCCTAGCGGGAACAATGAGCAGTTCTTC TRBV7-2 . TRBJ2-1 TRBD2
CASSRDRLLYEQYF TGTGCCAGCAGTCGGGACAGACTTCTCTACGAGCAGTACTTC TRBV6-5 . TRBJ2-7 TRBD1
CASSQGAANYGYTF TGCGCCAGCAGCCAGGGGGCGGCTAACTATGGCTACACCTTC TRBV5-1 . TRBJ1-2 TRBD1
CASTLLTGVGYTF TGTGCCAGCACCCTTCTCACAGGGGTAGGCTACACCTTC TRBV28 few TRBJ1-2 TRBD1
CASTANRRDTQYF TGTGCCAGCACCGCCAACCGGAGGGATACGCAGTATTTT TRBV14 once TRBJ2-3 .
CASSSGGWSYGYTF TGTGCCAGCAGTTCGGGTGGGTGGAGCTATGGCTACACCTTC TRBV28 . TRBJ1-2 .
CASSSGSAFREQYF TGTGCCAGCAGCTCCGGGAGCGCCTTTCGCGAGCAGTACTTC TRBV7-2 . TRBJ2-7 .
CATSKLAGGHRTGELFF TGTGCCACCAGCAAACTAGCGGGAGGGCATCGCACCGGGGAGCTGTTTTTT TRBV15 . TRBJ2-2 TRBD2
CATSDGAREGYTF TGTGCCACCAGTGACGGGGCCCGGGAGGGCTACACCTTC TRBV24-1 . TRBJ1-2 .
CASSGAEGRPGELFF TGTGCCAGCAGCGGGGCGGAGGGTCGACCCGGGGAGCTGTTTTTT TRBV9 . TRBJ2-2 .
CAIKTGKENTGELFF TGTGCCATCAAAACAGGGAAAGAGAACACCGGGGAGCTGTTTTTT TRBV10-3 . TRBJ2-2 .
CASSKLVTVYSGANVLTF TGTGCCAGCAGCAAACTGGTGACAGTCTACTCTGGGGCCAACGTCCTGACTTTC TRBV21-1 . TRBJ2-6 .
CASSPIAWEGTEAFF TGTGCCAGCAGTCCAATCGCATGGGAGGGCACTGAAGCTTTCTTT TRBV28 once TRBJ1-1 .
CASSSTDLSSYNEQFF TGTGCCAGCAGCTCGACGGACTTGAGCTCCTACAATGAGCAGTTCTTC TRBV7-9 . TRBJ2-1 .
CASSIQVINEQFF TGTGCCAGTAGTATACAGGTTATCAATGAGCAGTTCTTC TRBV19 . TRBJ2-1 .
CASRVAGQETQYF TGTGCCAGCAGGGTGGCGGGCCAAGAGACCCAGTACTTC TRBV28 . TRBJ2-5 .
CATRTGTQPQHF TGTGCCACAAGGACAGGGACTCAGCCCCAGCATTTT TRBV19 . TRBJ1-5 TRBD1
CASSLRDSGPYEQYF TGTGCCAGCAGCTTAAGGGACAGCGGTCCCTACGAGCAGTACTTC TRBV11-2 . TRBJ2-7 TRBD1
CASSLSPGLAGGRGTDTQYF TGTGCCAGCAGTTTATCACCTGGACTAGCGGGAGGGCGGGGCACAGATACGCAGTATTTT TRBV27 . TRBJ2-3 TRBD2
CASPPADRDTISGNTIYF TGTGCCAGCCCCCCAGCGGACAGGGACACAATCTCTGGAAACACCATATATTTT TRBV21-1 once TRBJ1-3 .
CASSLRIGGFEHF TGTGCCAGCAGCCTTAGGATCGGGGGATTTGAGCATTTT TRBV11-2 . TRBJ1-5 .
CASLGQLNTGELFF TGTGCCAGCTTGGGACAGCTAAACACCGGGGAGCTGTTTTTT TRBV19 . TRBJ2-2 TRBD1
CASSVGSSGNSYEQYF TGTGCCAGCAGCGTAGGGTCTAGCGGAAACTCCTACGAGCAGTACTTC TRBV9 once TRBJ2-7 TRBD2
CASSLGQTENQPQHF TGTGCCAGCAGCTTAGGCCAGACAGAAAATCAGCCCCAGCATTTT TRBV11-2 . TRBJ1-5 .
CASSVGGGQGFNEQFF TGTGCCAGCAGCGTAGGAGGTGGACAGGGGTTCAATGAGCAGTTCTTC TRBV9 . TRBJ2-1 TRBD1
CASSDGTYNEQFF TGTGCCAGCTCCGACGGGACATACAATGAGCAGTTCTTC TRBV9 . TRBJ2-1 .
CAWRTGLHGYTF TGTGCCTGGAGGACAGGGCTCCATGGCTACACCTTC TRBV30 . TRBJ1-2 TRBD1
CASSEKTEQETQYF TGTGCCAGCAGTGAAAAGACAGAACAAGAGACCCAGTACTTC TRBV6-1 . TRBJ2-5 .
CASSYTRQGVNEQFF TGTGCCAGCAGTTACACCAGACAGGGGGTCAATGAGCAGTTCTTC TRBV6-5 . TRBJ2-1 TRBD1
CASSLGQGFGNEQFF TGTGCCAGCAGTTTGGGGCAGGGATTTGGGAATGAGCAGTTCTTC TRBV28 . TRBJ2-1 .
CASSLRAAASGSTDTQYF TGTGCCAGCAGCTTGAGGGCCGCGGCTAGCGGGAGCACAGATACGCAGTATTTT TRBV5-4 . TRBJ2-3 TRBD2
CASSSQRGLGTEAFF TGTGCCAGCAGTTCCCAGAGGGGGCTAGGAACTGAAGCTTTCTTT TRBV28 . TRBJ1-1 TRBD1
CASSPRMNTEAFF TGTGCCAGCAGCCCCAGGATGAACACTGAAGCTTTCTTT TRBV21-1 . TRBJ1-1 .
CASSLTTAGRNEQFF TGTGCCAGCAGTTTAACCACCGCGGGGAGAAATGAGCAGTTCTTC TRBV28 . TRBJ2-1 .
CASSPGGQGYEQYF TGTGCCAGCTCACCAGGGGGACAGGGTTACGAGCAGTACTTC TRBV18 . TRBJ2-7 TRBD1
CASSREAPEQYF TGTGCCAGCAGTCGAGAAGCGCCCGAGCAGTACTTC TRBV7-9 once TRBJ2-7 .
CASSFSGRAAYGTDTQYF TGTGCCAGCAGCTTTAGCGGGAGGGCCGCGTACGGCACAGATACGCAGTATTTT TRBV7-3 . TRBJ2-3 TRBD2
CASSGQKINEQFF TGTGCCAGCAGCGGACAGAAAATCAATGAGCAGTTCTTC TRBV7-8 . TRBJ2-1 .
CATSRGTGLSYEQYF TGTGCCACCAGCCGCGGGACAGGCTTATCCTACGAGCAGTACTTC TRBV15 . TRBJ2-7 TRBD1
CASRTGPTTDTQYF TGTGCCAGTAGGACAGGGCCTACCACAGATACGCAGTATTTT TRBV2 . TRBJ2-3 TRBD1